This T cell receptor beta chain was found in a study of T-cell reconstitution after alpha-beta-depleted transplantation in children. Study-level results: Surviving thymic progenitors and recipient T cells were the source of high TCRbeta diversity at day 60 in some patients. The main origin of T-cell counts and diversity one year after transplant was newly produced T cells. As was reported, about two months after transplant, alpha-beta T cells came from several hundred expanded graft clones.

Preparation of the TCRbeta library was carried out with unique molecular identifiers. TCRdb independently ran MiXCR on the PCR reads; one entry per CDR3 protein. This sample has some 150,000 distinct CDR3 sequences, with roughly 8.8% found just once. Comment on this clonotype: As yet, its antigen is unknown.

The TCR sequence derives from a female patient aged 2-9 years who had a stem cell transplant for congenital amegakaryocytic thrombocytopenia, so the T cells may come from the graft donor. Material: PBMCs, mostly from graft donor cells, obtained 180 days after TCRalphabeta/CD19-depleted stem cell transplant.

The CDR3 coding sequence is TGTGCCAGCAGCTTATTAGGGGGAAATCAGCCCCAGCATTTT. Translating it yields CASSLLGGNQPQHF. This chain links TRBV7-9 with TRBJ1-5, with D maybe TRBD1 (6 bases). The CDR3 extends over 14 amino acids. Germline-derived CDR1 and CDR2 are SEHNR and FQNEAQ (reference sequence). Trimming took 2 bases from V and 4 from J, leaving 9 bases between them.